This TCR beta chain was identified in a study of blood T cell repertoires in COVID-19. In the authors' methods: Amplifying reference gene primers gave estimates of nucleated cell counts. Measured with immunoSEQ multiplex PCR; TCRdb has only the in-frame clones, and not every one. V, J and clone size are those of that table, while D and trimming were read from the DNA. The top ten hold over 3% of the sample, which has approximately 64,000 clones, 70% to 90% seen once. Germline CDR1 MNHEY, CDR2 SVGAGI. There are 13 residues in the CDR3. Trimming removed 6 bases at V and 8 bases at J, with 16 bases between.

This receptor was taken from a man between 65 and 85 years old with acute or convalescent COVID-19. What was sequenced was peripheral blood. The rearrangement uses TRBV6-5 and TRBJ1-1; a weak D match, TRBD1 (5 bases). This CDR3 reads CASRDKVQMEAFF. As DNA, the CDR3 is TGTGCCAGCAGGGACAAGGTCCAAATGGAAGCTTTCTTT.